This T cell receptor (beta chain) was recovered during a study of blood T cell repertoires in COVID-19 (dated by TCRdb to 2018 to 2020). Looking at the study overall: Samples covering the acute and convalescent phases of COVID-19 were provided by collaborators in the United States, Italy and Spain. Nearly every sample came with metadata listing a de-identified subject ID, COVID-19 status, age in years and sex. Where HLA class I and class II types were available, the types were taken from metadata supplied by the sample provider, not from assay-based typing. Samples came from the ongoing ImmuneRACE study (first 160 participants) plus 1,254 subjects from 6 global collaborators. The repertoires were released in a freely available public database intended as a resource for research on the immune response to SARS-CoV-2. The dataset comprised deeply sampled blood TCRbeta repertoires from subjects exposed to, actively infected with, or recovered from COVID-19. The prospective study material was composed of cDNA or gDNA derived from T cells, B-cell-depleted T cells, or PBMCs.

Results and caveats for the whole study, not just this receptor: The quantity of clinical and demographic metadata differed by source and by participant and was supplied without curation.

To note about this clone: Its antigen is not yet known. No quality values exist for individual bases; no much larger clone is one base distant.

The V and J ends are trimmed by 7 bases and 10 bases, leaving 16 bases between them. For CDR1 and CDR2, the germline V gene (reference sequence) lists SEHNR and FQNEAQ. The CDR3 starts with the cysteine, ends with the phenylalanine, and has 12 residues. Only the CDR3 DNA is retained, 36 bases long and in frame from the first base. The collaborating institutions used their own protocols to collect whole blood in K2EDTA tubes. For TCRbeta analysis, collaborators shipped samples in one of three forms: frozen whole blood, isolated PBMCs, or DNA extracted from either of those sample types. The immunoSEQ Assay, a bias-controlled multiplex PCR, was used to amplify TCRbeta CDR3 regions from genomic DNA. Per the original workflow: Within the assay, amplification of reference gene primers was used to estimate how many nucleated cells each sample contained. Sequence reads were collapsed and filtered to measure the absolute abundance of every unique TCRbeta CDR3 rearrangement. For each sample, productive Simpson clonality was calculated as the square root of Simpson's diversity index across productive rearrangements. TCRdb retrieved this table from immuneACCESS and kept in-frame rearrangements only. Not all clones are present; in checked studies, unresolved V genes account for under half, and no reason is known for the remainder. Clone size and the V and J calls come from that table; the DNA yielded D and trimming. The sample table shows approximately 180,000 clones, and under 85% are seen once. The biggest ten clones account for 7.5% to 10% of the sample.

The chain joins TRBV7-9 to TRBJ1-1; the D gene is possibly TRBD1, with 6 bases matching. This TCR was sampled from an elderly woman with acute or convalescent COVID-19. Sequenced material: peripheral blood. The CDR3 amino acid sequence is: CASTTLGRGAFF. The DNA reads as follows: TGTGCCAGCACTACACTGGGCAGGGGAGCTTTCTTT. With the rest looked up from the reference TRBV7-9 and TRBJ1-1 genes rather than sequenced, the full variable domain is DTGVSQNPRHKITKRGQNVTFRCDPISEHNRLYWYRQTLGQGPEFLTYFQNEAQLEKSRLLSDRFSAERPKGSFSTLEIQRTEQGDSAMYLCASTTLGRGAFFGQGTRLTVV.